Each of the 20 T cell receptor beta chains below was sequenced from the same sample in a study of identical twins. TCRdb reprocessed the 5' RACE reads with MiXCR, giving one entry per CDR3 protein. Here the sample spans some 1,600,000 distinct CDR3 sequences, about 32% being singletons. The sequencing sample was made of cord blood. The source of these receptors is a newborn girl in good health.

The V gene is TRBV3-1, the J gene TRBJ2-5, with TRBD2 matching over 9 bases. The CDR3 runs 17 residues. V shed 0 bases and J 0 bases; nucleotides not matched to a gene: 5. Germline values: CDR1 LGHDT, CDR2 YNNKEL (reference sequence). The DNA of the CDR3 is TGTGCCAGCAGCCAAGATTTGAGCGGGGGGAACCAAGAGACCCAGTACTTC. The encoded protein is CASSQDLSGGNQETQYF.

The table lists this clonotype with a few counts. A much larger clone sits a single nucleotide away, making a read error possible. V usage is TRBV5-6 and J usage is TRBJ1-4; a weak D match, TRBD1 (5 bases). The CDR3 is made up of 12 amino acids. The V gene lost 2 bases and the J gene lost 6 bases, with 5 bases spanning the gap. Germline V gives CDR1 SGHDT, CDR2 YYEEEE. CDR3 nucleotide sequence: TGTGCCAGCAGCTTACAGGATGAAAAACTGTTTTTT. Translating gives CASSLQDEKLFF.

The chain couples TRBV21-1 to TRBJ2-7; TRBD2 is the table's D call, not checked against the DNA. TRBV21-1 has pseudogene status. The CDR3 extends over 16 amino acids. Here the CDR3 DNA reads TGTGCCAGCAGCAAAGGGGAACTAGCGGGGTCCTACGAGCAGTACTTC. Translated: CASSKGELAGSYEQYF.

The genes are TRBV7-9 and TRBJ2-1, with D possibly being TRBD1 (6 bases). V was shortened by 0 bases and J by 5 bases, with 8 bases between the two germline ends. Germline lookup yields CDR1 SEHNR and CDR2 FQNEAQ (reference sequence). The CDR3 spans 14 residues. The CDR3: CASSLARTDNEQFF. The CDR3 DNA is TGTGCCAGCAGCTTAGCGAGGACAGACAATGAGCAGTTCTTC.

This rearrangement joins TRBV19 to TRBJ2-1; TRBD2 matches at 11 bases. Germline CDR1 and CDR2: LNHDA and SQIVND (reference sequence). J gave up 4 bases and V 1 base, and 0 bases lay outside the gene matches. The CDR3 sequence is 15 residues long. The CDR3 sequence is CASSIASGRYNEQFF. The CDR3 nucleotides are TGTGCCAGTAGTATAGCTAGCGGGAGGTACAATGAGCAGTTCTTC. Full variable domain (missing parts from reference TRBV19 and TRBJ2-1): DGGITQSPKYLFRKEGQNVTLSCEQNLNHDAMYWYRQDPGQGLRLIYYSQIVNDFQKGDIAEGYSVSREKKESFPLTVTSAQKNPTAFYLCASSIASGRYNEQFFGPGTRLTVL.

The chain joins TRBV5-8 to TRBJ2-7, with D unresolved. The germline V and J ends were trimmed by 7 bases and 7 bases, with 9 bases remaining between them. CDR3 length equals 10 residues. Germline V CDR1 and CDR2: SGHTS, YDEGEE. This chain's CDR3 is CASGVREQYF. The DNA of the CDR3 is TGTGCCAGCGGCGTAAGGGAGCAGTACTTC. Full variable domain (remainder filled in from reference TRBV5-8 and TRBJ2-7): EAGVTQSPTHLIKTRGQQATLRCSPISGHTSVYWYQQALGLGLQFLLWYDEGEERNRGNFPPRFSGRQFPNYSSELNVNALELEDSALYLCASGVREQYFGPGTRLTVT.

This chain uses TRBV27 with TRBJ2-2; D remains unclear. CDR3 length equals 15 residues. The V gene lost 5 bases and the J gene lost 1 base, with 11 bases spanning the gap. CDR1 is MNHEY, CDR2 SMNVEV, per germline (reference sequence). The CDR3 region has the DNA TGTGCCAGCAGTCCTCAGGAGCTGAACACCGGGGAGCTGTTTTTT. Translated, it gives CASSPQELNTGELFF.

CDR3 in DNA: TGTGCCAGCAGTTTACTCGGACTAGCGGGGACGCAGTATTTT. Its translation is CASSLLGLAGTQYF. V is TRBV27 and J is TRBJ2-3, with 12 positions matching TRBD2. This CDR3 has 14 amino acids. CDR1 is MNHEY and CDR2 is SMNVEV in the germline V gene (reference sequence). The V and J ends lost 2 bases and 9 bases, in that order; junction bases with no gene match: 3.

The CDR3 loop is CASSEALLGQGSNQPQHF. As DNA, the CDR3 is TGTGCCAGCAGTGAAGCCCTTCTAGGGCAGGGTAGCAATCAGCCCCAGCATTTT. The chain couples TRBV2 to TRBJ1-5; possible D gene TRBD1, 5 bases. The CDR3 is 18 residues long. CDR1 is SNHLY, CDR2 FYNNEI, per germline. V was trimmed by 0 bases and J by 0 bases, leaving 15 bases between them.

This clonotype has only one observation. DNA for the CDR3: TGCGCCAGCAGCCAAGTAGGAGCGGGAGTGGGCAATGAGCAGTACTTC. This encodes CASSQVGAGVGNEQYF. The rearrangement links TRBV4-1 to TRBJ2-5; 8 bases align to TRBD2. Germline V lookup: CDR1 MGHRA, CDR2 YSYEKL. The length of the CDR3 is 16 residues. The ends lost 1 base at V and 11 bases at J; junction bases unmatched: 15.

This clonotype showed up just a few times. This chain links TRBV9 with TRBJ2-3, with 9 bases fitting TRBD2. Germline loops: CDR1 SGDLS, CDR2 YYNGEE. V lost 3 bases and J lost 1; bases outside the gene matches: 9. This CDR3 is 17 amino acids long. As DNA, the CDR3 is TGTGCCAGCAGCGCCTCCCGACTAGCGGCACGCACAGATACGCAGTATTTT. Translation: CASSASRLAARTDTQYF.

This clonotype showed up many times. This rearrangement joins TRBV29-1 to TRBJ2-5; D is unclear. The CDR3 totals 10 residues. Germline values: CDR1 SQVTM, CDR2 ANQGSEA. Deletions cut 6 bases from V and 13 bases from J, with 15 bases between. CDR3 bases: TGCAGCGTCGAAACTCATAAACTGTACTTC. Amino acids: CSVETHKLYF.

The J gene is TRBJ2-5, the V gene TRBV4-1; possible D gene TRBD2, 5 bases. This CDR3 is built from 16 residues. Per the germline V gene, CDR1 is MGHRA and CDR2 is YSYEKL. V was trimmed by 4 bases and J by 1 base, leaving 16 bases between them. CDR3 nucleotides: TGCGCCAGCAGCCCAAGGGAGTGGGGAAGCCAAGAGACCCAGTACTTC. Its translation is CASSPREWGSQETQYF.

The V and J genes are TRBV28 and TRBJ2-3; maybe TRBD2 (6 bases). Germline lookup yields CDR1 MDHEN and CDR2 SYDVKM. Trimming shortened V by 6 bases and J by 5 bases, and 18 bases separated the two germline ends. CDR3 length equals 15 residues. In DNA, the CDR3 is TGTGCCAGCAGCCCCGAGCCGGGAGTAGGAGATACGCAGTATTTT. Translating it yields CASSPEPGVGDTQYF.

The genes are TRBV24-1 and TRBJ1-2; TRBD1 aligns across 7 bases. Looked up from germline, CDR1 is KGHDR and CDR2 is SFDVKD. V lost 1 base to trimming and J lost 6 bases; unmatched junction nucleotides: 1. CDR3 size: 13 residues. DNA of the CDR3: TGTGCCACCAGTGATTTCAGGGGGAATGGCTACACCTTC. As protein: CATSDFRGNGYTF.

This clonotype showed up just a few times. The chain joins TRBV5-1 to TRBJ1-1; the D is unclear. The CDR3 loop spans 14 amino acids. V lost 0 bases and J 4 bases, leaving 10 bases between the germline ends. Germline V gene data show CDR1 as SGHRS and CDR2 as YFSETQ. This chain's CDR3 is CASSLVVVSTEAFF. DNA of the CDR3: TGCGCCAGCAGCTTGGTGGTGGTCAGCACTGAAGCTTTCTTT. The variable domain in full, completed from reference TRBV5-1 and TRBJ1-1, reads KAGVTQTPRYLIKTRGQQVTLSCSPISGHRSVSWYQQTPGQGLQFLFEYFSETQRNKGNFPGRFSGRQFSNSRSEMNVSTLELGDSALYLCASSLVVVSTEAFFGQGTRLTVV.

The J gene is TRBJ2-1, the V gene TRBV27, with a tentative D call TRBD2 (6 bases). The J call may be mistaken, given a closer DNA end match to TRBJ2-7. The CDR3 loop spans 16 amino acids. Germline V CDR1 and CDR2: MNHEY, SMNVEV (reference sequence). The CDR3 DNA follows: TGTGCCAGCAGGTTGCTACTAGCTATAACCTACAATGAGCAGTACTTC. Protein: CASRLLLAITYNEQYF.

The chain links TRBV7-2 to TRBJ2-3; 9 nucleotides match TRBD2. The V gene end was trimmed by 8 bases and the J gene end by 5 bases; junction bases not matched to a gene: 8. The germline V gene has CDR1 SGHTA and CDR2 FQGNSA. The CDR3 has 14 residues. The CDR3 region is CASALAGAKDTQYF. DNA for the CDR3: TGTGCCAGCGCCTTAGCGGGGGCTAAAGATACGCAGTATTTT.

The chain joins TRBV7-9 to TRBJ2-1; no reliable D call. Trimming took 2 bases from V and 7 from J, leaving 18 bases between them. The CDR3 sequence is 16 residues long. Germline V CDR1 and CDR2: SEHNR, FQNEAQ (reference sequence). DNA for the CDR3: TGTGCCAGCAGCTTATTTGCGACCCCGACTCTGAATGAGCAGTTCTTC. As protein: CASSLFATPTLNEQFF.

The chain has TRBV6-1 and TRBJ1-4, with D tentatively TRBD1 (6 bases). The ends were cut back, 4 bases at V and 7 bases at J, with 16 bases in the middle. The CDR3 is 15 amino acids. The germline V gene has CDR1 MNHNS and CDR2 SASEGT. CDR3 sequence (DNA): TGTGCCAGCAGTGTACAGGGAATAATCGGTGAAAAACTGTTTTTT. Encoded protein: CASSVQGIIGEKLFF.